This T cell receptor (beta chain) is drawn from a study of memory CD4+ T cells and cytomegalovirus serostatus. General study points: Repertoires predicted CMV serostatus with median bootstrapped AUC of about 0.96.

This clone came up once. Its target is unknown. Germline trimming cut 4 bases from V and 8 bases from J; bases unmatched to any gene: 5. This CDR3 is 14 amino acids long. Looked up from germline, CDR1 is MNHEY and CDR2 is SVGAGI. TCRdb's copy holds only in-frame clones and misses some; the assay was immunoSEQ multiplex PCR. The sample lists just under 40,000 clones; over 60% were seen once. The sort gate was single viable CD3+CD4+CD8-CD45RO+ cells for memory CD4+ T cells. Sequencing was performed on memory CD4+ T cells from blood. The receptor was derived from an adult in good health and CMV-seronegative. The chain has TRBV6-5 and TRBJ1-4; 9 nucleotides align to TRBD1. The CDR3 loop is CASSSGTGYEKLFF. CDR3 DNA sequence: TGTGCCAGCAGTTCTGGGACAGGGTACGAAAAACTGTTTTTT.